This TCR beta chain came from a study of blood T cells in healthy people across ages. This CDR3 is 15 amino acids long. The germline V and J ends were trimmed by 8 bases and 2 bases, with 17 bases remaining between them. CDR1 and CDR2 (germline): MGHDK, SYGVNS. A second roughly 7 to 12 cycle PCR used barcoded and J-beta primers. The template-switch adaptor was a 5' adaptor with 12 random nucleotides. It tagged each cDNA molecule. Each CDR3 protein gets one entry after TCRdb re-called the 5' RACE reads with MiXCR. The sample comprises roughly 1.5 million distinct CDR3 sequences, approximately 43% of which are singletons, and approximately 4.1% rests with the top ten.

The sequenced sample was blood. This chain joins TRBV25-1 and TRBJ2-3; D might be TRBD2 (6 bases). This receptor was identified in a woman younger than 35 in good health. CDR3 nucleotide sequence: TGTGCCAGCTCCCGTGCTGGGGGGATCACAGATACGCAGTATTTT. Translating gives CASSRAGGITDTQYF.